This T cell receptor (beta chain) was recovered during a study of blood T cell repertoires in COVID-19. About the research overall: Spain, Italy and the United States supplied samples that represented acute and convalescent COVID-19. Sources were T cells, B-cell-depleted T cells, or PBMCs; the material itself was cDNA or gDNA.

Study processing details: Reference gene primer amplification yielded estimated nucleated cell counts. Libraries were prepared by immunoSEQ multiplex PCR; TCRdb keeps only in-frame clonotypes and omits some of them. The V and J calls and clone size come from that table; D and trimming were worked out from the DNA. The sample includes approximately 280,000 clones, about 86% of them seen just once. This receptor was obtained from a woman aged 30 to 39 who had recovered from COVID-19. Source material: peripheral blood.

The CDR3 bases are TGTGCCAGCAGTTTCCCGACAGTGGATAATTCACCCCTCCACTTT. Residues: CASSFPTVDNSPLHF. The chain recombines TRBV28 with TRBJ1-6; D might be TRBD1 (5 bases). The germline V gene encodes CDR1 MDHEN and CDR2 SYDVKM. CDR3 size: 15 residues. V was trimmed by 3 bases and J by 5 bases, leaving 11 bases between them.